This T cell receptor (beta chain) was obtained from a study of response to subunit inactivated influenza vaccine. General study points: Each seasonal influenza vaccination, the authors suggested, recruits few new T cells.

Remarks on this clonotype: No antigen is known for it.

V was cut by 5 bases and J by 1 base, with 8 bases left in between. The CDR3 is 14 residues long. The germline CDR1 and CDR2 sequences are SNHLY and FYNNEI. From the RT-PCR reads, TCRdb called clonotypes with MiXCR, one entry per CDR3 protein. The sample contains approximately 520,000 distinct CDR3 sequences, approximately 16% of which appear only once. The sequence derives from a man between 50 and 69 years old who received an inactivated influenza vaccine. The input for sequencing was CD4+ T cells sorted from PBMCs, taken around 25 months after vaccination. This chain uses TRBV2 with TRBJ2-2; D gene unclear. DNA for the CDR3: TGTGCCAGCAGTCTTAAGGGGAACACCGGGGAGCTGTTTTTT. Amino acids: CASSLKGNTGELFF.